What follows are 9 T cell receptor beta chains derived from one specimen sequenced in a study of cytomegalovirus exposure and HLA in healthy donors. PCR used 60 Vbeta primers and 13 Jbeta primers. Assay used: immunoSEQ multiplex PCR; TCRdb lists only in-frame clones, some missing. Of 100,000 to 120,000 clones detected, 76% appear once; the ten largest clones hold approximately 8.2%. Specimen: PBMCs. These receptor sequences come from a man aged 35-49 years in good health and CMV-seropositive.

The chain links TRBV19 to TRBJ1-5, with D uncertain. Trimming shortened V by 5 bases and J by 1 base, and 3 bases separated the two germline ends. This CDR3 has 12 amino acids. The germline V gene has CDR1 LNHDA and CDR2 SQIVND (reference sequence). CDR3 bases: TGTGCCAGTAGTCTCAGCAATCAGCCCCAGCATTTT. The encoded protein is CASSLSNQPQHF.

The chain uses TRBV28 and TRBJ2-7, with TRBD1 as a possible D gene (6 bases). From germline, CDR1 is MDHEN and CDR2 SYDVKM. There are 20 residues in the CDR3. V was clipped by 3 bases and J by 2 bases, with 29 bases between them. CDR3 region: CASSFLLGDTGFYGTYEQYF. CDR3 nucleotide sequence: TGTGCCAGCAGTTTCCTCCTTGGGGACACAGGGTTCTATGGAACCTACGAGCAGTACTTC.

The chain recombines TRBV27 with TRBJ2-3, with D uncertain. The CDR3 has 15 amino acids. CDR1 and CDR2 (germline): MNHEY, SMNVEV (reference sequence). V was clipped by 1 base and J by 2 bases, with 10 bases between them. The CDR3 DNA sequence: TGTGCCAGCAGTTTATATCCAGCGTACACAGATACGCAGTATTTT. Translation gives CASSLYPAYTDTQYF.

The chain couples TRBV18 to TRBJ2-7, with 14 bases lining up with TRBD2. Germline V gene data show CDR1 as KGHSH and CDR2 as LQKENI. Trimming cost V 4 bases and J 5 bases; bases outside gene matches: 1. The CDR3 consists of 14 residues. The CDR3 loop is CASSRGLAGDEQYF. DNA of the CDR3: TGTGCCAGCTCACGGGGACTAGCGGGAGACGAGCAGTACTTC.

The chain joins TRBV9 to TRBJ1-1; no firm D call. The CDR3 consists of 13 residues. Germline CDR1 SGDLS, CDR2 YYNGEE. Trimming left V 2 bases short and J 3 bases short, with 8 bases between. This CDR3 is CASSVGRHTEAFF. The CDR3 region has the DNA TGTGCCAGCAGCGTCGGTCGTCACACTGAAGCTTTCTTT.

The chain uses TRBV19 and TRBJ1-5; 10 bases fit TRBD1. CDR1 and CDR2 (germline): LNHDA, SQIVND (reference sequence). The CDR3 consists of 16 residues. J gave up 4 bases and V 6 bases, and 9 bases lay outside the gene matches. CDR3 sequence reads: CASSRSPGQGNQPQHF. CDR3 sequence (DNA): TGTGCCAGTAGCCGTTCACCGGGACAGGGGAATCAGCCCCAGCATTTT.

The rearrangement joins TRBV6-5 to TRBJ1-4, with unresolved D. Germline V gene sequence: CDR1 MNHEY, CDR2 SVGAGI. V was trimmed by 8 bases and J by 3 bases, leaving 16 bases between them. This CDR3 spans 15 amino acids. CDR3 bases: TGTGCCAGCCTCCCACGAGGGTTGCCTAATGAAAAACTGTTTTTT. Residues: CASLPRGLPNEKLFF.

The chain uses TRBV4-3 and TRBJ2-3; unclear D gene. The germline V gene has CDR1 LGHNA and CDR2 YSLEER. The V end was cut by 4 bases, the J end by 2 bases, with 7 bases between. This CDR3 has 13 amino acids. As DNA, the CDR3 is TGCGCCAGCAGCCGAACAATCACAGATACGCAGTATTTT. It encodes CASSRTITDTQYF.

The V gene is TRBV18, the J gene TRBJ2-1, with 9 bases that match TRBD1. V dropped 5 bases and J dropped 6; count of bases not matched to a gene: 5. The CDR3 loop spans 14 amino acids. CDR1 is KGHSH and CDR2 is LQKENI in the germline V gene. The CDR3 spells CASSSGQGRNEQFF. The DNA for the CDR3 is TGTGCCAGCTCATCCGGACAGGGGCGCAATGAGCAGTTCTTC. Looking up the rest from reference TRBV18 and TRBJ2-1 gives the full variable domain: NAGVMQNPRHLVRRRGQEARLRCSPMKGHSHVYWYRQLPEEGLKFMVYLQKENIIDESGMPKERFSAEFPKEGPSILRIQQVVRGDSAAYFCASSSGQGRNEQFFGPGTRLTVL.